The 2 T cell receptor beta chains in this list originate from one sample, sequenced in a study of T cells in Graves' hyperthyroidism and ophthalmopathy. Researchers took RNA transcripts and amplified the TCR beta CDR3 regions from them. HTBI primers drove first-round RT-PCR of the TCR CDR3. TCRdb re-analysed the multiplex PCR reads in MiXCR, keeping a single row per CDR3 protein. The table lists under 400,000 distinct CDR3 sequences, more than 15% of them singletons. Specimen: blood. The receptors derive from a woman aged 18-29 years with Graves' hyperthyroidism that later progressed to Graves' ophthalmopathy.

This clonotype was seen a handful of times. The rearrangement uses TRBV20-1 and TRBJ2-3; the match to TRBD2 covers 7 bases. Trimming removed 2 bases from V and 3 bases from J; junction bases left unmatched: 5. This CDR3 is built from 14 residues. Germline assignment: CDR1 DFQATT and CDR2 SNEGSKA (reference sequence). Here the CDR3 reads CSARPGGVTDTQYF. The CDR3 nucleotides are TGCAGTGCTAGACCGGGGGGAGTAACAGATACGCAGTATTTT.

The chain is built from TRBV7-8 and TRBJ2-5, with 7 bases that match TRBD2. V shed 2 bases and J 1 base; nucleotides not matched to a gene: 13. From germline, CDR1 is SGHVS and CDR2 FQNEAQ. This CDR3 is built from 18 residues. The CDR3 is CASSLMATSGAPQETQYF. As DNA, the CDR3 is TGTGCCAGCAGCTTAATGGCTACCAGCGGGGCCCCCCAAGAGACCCAGTACTTC.